This TCR beta chain comes out of a study of CD8 T cells in ankylosing spondylitis. This clonotype was picked up many times. Its specificity is not known. Whole-study results and caveats: Relatively rare in peripheral blood, disease-linked clones were also CD8+.

The CDR3 extends over 14 amino acids. V gave up 2 bases and J gave up 3 bases, with 8 bases separating them. A quantitative 5'-RACE method, one with molecular barcodes, was used to make TCR beta libraries. A single record per CDR3 protein comes from TCRdb applying MiXCR to the 5' RACE reads. The profile shows some 250,000 distinct CDR3 sequences, about 9.1% of them singletons. Material: blood, either unsorted or a sorted T cell fraction (not recorded which). The sequence derives from a male donor with ankylosing spondylitis or in good health (not recorded which). The rearrangement uses TRBV12-3 or TRBV12-4 and TRBJ1-5; no clear D. CDR3 amino acids: CASSLSQNNQPQHF. The CDR3 DNA reads TGTGCCAGCAGTTTAAGTCAGAACAATCAGCCCCAGCATTTT.